Following are 10 T cell receptor beta chains from one sample sequenced in a study of T cell repertoires in aging, cancer and after chemotherapy. A mixed TRB-A/B primer pool amplified rearranged TRB by multiplex touch-down PCR. TCRdb re-analysed the multiplex PCR reads in MiXCR, keeping a single row per CDR3 protein. This table holds fewer than 3,500 distinct CDR3 sequences, around 25% found once. Peripheral blood genomic DNA, not sorted cells or RNA, was the template. The sequenced sample consisted of blood. The receptor set was obtained from a human donor with a solid tumor.

This clonotype is termed medium-sized. The chain has TRBV6-2 or TRBV6-3 and TRBJ2-2, with TRBD2 matching 8 bases. The CDR3 loop spans 12 amino acids. J lost 9 bases, V lost 10 bases, and 7 bases had no gene match. Germline CDR1 and CDR2: MNHEY and SVGEGT. In DNA form, the CDR3 reads TGTGCCACCTCGGGGGGGCGAAGGGAGCTGTTTTTT. As protein: CATSGGRRELFF.

This clonotype was seen only a few times. The chain uses TRBV6-1 and TRBJ2-5; possible D gene TRBD2, 5 bases. Germline CDR1 reads MNHNS; CDR2 reads SASEGT. V shed 1 base and J shed 1 base, with 19 bases lying between them. This CDR3 comprises 18 residues. This chain's CDR3 is CASSEGAWALAFQETQYF. In DNA form, the CDR3 reads TGTGCCAGCAGTGAAGGGGCTTGGGCGTTAGCGTTCCAAGAGACCCAGTACTTC.

The chain links TRBV30 to TRBJ2-5; TRBD1 matches 8 bases. Germline lookup yields CDR1 GTSNPN and CDR2 SVGIG (reference sequence). The V and J ends lost 2 bases and 5 bases, in that order; junction bases with no gene match: 4. This CDR3 spans 13 amino acids. The CDR3 is CAWSLQGVETQYF. The CDR3 DNA reads TGTGCCTGGAGTCTACAGGGGGTTGAGACCCAGTACTTC. Combining the CDR3 with reference TRBV30 and TRBJ2-5 gives the whole variable domain SQTIHQWPATLVQPVGSPLSLECTVEGTSNPNLYWYRQAAGRGLQLLFYSVGIGQISSEVPQNLSASRPQDRQFILSSKKLLLSDSGFYLCAWSLQGVETQYFGPGTRLLVL.

Sample share makes this clonotype medium-sized (0.01 to 0.1%). The chain joins TRBV29-1 to TRBJ1-2; 9 nucleotides align to TRBD1. J was trimmed by 5 bases and V by 1 base; bases with no gene match: 8. CDR1 SQVTM and CDR2 ANQGSEA come from the germline V gene. The CDR3 extends over 15 amino acids. CDR3 amino acids: CSVEVGTGREYGYTF. CDR3 DNA sequence: TGCAGCGTTGAAGTGGGGACAGGGAGGGAGTATGGCTACACCTTC. The variable domain in full, completed from reference TRBV29-1 and TRBJ1-2, reads SAVISQKPSRDICQRGTSLTIQCQVDSQVTMMFWYRQQPGQSLTLIATANQGSEATYESGFVIDKFPISRPNLTFSTLTVSNMSPEDSSIYLCSVEVGTGREYGYTFGSGTRLTVV.

Here the CDR3 reads CASSDSGGSYNEQYF. CDR3 bases: TGTGCCAGCAGTGACTCGGGGGGCTCCTACAATGAGCAGTACTTC. This chain uses TRBV6-4 with TRBJ2-1; D possibly uses TRBD1 or TRBD2 (6 bases each). The DNA end favors TRBJ2-7, so the J call may be wrong. The length of the CDR3 is 15 residues. The germline V gene has CDR1 MRHNA and CDR2 SNTAGT.

In the case of this clonotype: A much more abundant neighbour one base away suggests this may be a read error. The conserved phenylalanine or tryptophan is not found at the CDR3 terminus, so this likely reflects a read error. The rearrangement links TRBV7-6 to TRBJ2-1; possibly TRBD2 for D (6 bases). Trimming took 8 bases from V and 10 from J, leaving 15 bases between them. Germline V gives CDR1 SGHVS, CDR2 FNYEAQ. This CDR3 region has 12 residues. The CDR3 here is CASRGDSAEQFI. The CDR3 DNA follows: TGTGCCAGCCGCGGGGACTCTGCGGAGCAGTTCATC.

This clonotype was recorded a few times. The genes are TRBV11-3 and TRBJ2-1; D is unclear. V was cut by 3 bases and J by 7 bases, with 10 bases left in between. CDR1 is SGHNT, CDR2 YENEEA, per germline. This CDR3 comprises 13 residues. The DNA for the CDR3 is TGTGCCAGCAGCTTGCCCGGGTGGAATGAGCAGTTCTTC. Residues: CASSLPGWNEQFF.

This clonotype was counted only a few times. The chain recombines TRBV6-2 or TRBV6-3 with TRBJ2-1, with D unclear. V lost 5 bases and J lost 14, with 16 bases in between. The CDR3 extends over 12 amino acids. From germline, CDR1 is MNHEY and CDR2 SVGEGT. The CDR3 spells CASSPLTPAKFF. Written as DNA, the CDR3 is TGTGCCAGCAGTCCCCTCACCCCGGCGAAGTTCTTC.

This clonotype has just a few counts. The chain recombines TRBV5-1 with TRBJ2-3, with D perhaps matching TRBD1 (6 bases). The V gene's germline CDR1 is SGHRS and CDR2 YFSETQ. V gave up 6 bases and J gave up 6 bases, with 23 bases separating them. The CDR3 is 16 residues long. CDR3 sequence: CASTVQGGYHTDTQYF. CDR3 nucleotides: TGCGCCAGCACCGTACAGGGCGGTTATCACACGGATACGCAGTATTTT.

About this clonotype: A clone one base away is much larger, so this may be a read error. The chain employs TRBV19 and TRBJ2-7; D is ambiguous. The CDR3 loop spans 13 amino acids. Germline lookup yields CDR1 LNHDA and CDR2 SQIVND (reference sequence). Trimming shortened V by 3 bases and J by 4 bases, and 10 bases separated the two germline ends. Here the CDR3 reads CASSMQIEYEQYF. The CDR3 coding sequence is TGTGCCAGTAGTATGCAGATAGAATACGAGCAGTACTTC.